This record covers a single T cell receptor beta chain. The target of this receptor is not known. No clone much larger than this one lies a single base away; base qualities are absent. The sample's time point, from its label and the paper: baseline before first vaccination. Samples from vaccinated people were obtained from the UK trials COV001 and COV002, which included a single-blind randomized controlled phase 2/3 trial of AZD1222 (ChAdOx1 nCoV-19) in healthy adults. For TCRbeta chain sequencing, PBMC samples were collected from trial participants at day 0 and at day 28 after the second dose. The CDR3 regions of human TCRbeta chains were analyzed by immunosequencing. From the authors' description of their analysis: Repertoire TCRs were checked for matches against a reference library of SARS-CoV-2-specific TCRs that had been generated using the MIRA antigen-specificity platform. Breadth was defined as the fraction of unique TCRs that were SARS-CoV-2-associated. Depth was defined as the fraction of total T cells that were SARS-CoV-2-associated. Using the MIRA data, every spike-specific TCR was mapped to the spike region that the TCR reacted to and assigned to either a CD4 or a CD8 class. Log10-transformed breadth and depth values were compared by one-way ANOVA with Sidak's multiple comparisons tests. TCRdb stores this immuneACCESS table with in-frame sequences only. Part of the clones is absent; in the studies checked, under half of the shortfall reflects unresolved V genes, and no reason is known for the rest. That table furnishes V, J and clone size, whereas the DNA furnished D and trimming. For this sample there are 200,000 or so clones; almost 95% appear just once. Together, the top ten hold 10% of the sample.

The sample comes from a study of T cell responses to AZD1222 COVID-19 vaccine (dated by TCRdb to about 2021). The study in broad terms: AZD1222 recipients whose second dose came at about 4 weeks and those whose second dose came at about 12 weeks were combined into one group, since spike-specific TCR depth and breadth did not differ between the two schedules. TCR sequencing was performed for roughly 250 trial participants, of whom 207 were given two doses of AZD1222 and approximately 25 were given two doses of MenACWY control vaccine. Enrollment into the trials was organized by age into subgroups of 18-55, 56-69 and 70-plus years, and those subgroups contained roughly 160, 29 and 62 TCR-sequenced participants, respectively. Beyond this particular receptor, the publication reports: Nearly half of unique spike-specific TCRs reportedly recognized epitopes outside regions mutated in the B.1.351 and B.1.1.7 variants. A significant rise in spike-specific TCR breadth and depth was observed after two AZD1222 doses relative to day 0 and relative to MenACWY recipients. Vaccine-associated CD4 TCRs spanned the whole spike protein, with dominant responses in regions 160-218 and 743-854. Because no day 14 peak-response samples were available, the repertoires could be characterized only after the peak T cell response. Most participants were white British and females outnumbered males, and the authors suggested that clonal diversity may have been underestimated. The 56-69-year group was small, and its depth increase did not reach significance, likely because of low power. Conclusions about previously exposed vaccinees are limited because only 5 or 6 AZD1222 recipients were SARS-CoV-2 seropositive at baseline.

The CDR3 contains 16 residues, cysteine and phenylalanine counted. CDR3 DNA only is kept here, 48 bases in frame from base 1. Trimming costs V 4 bases and J 4 bases, and their ends lie 19 bases apart. The germline V gene gives CDR1 as SGHDN and CDR2 as FVKESK. This TCR was recovered from an adult in good health. The V and J segments used are TRBV14 and TRBJ1-1; TRBD1 might be the D gene, on 5 matching bases. The source material was peripheral blood, sampled on day 0 of AZD1222 vaccination. The nucleotide sequence is TGTGCCAGCAGCCCTGACTCGGGGGGAGAGGGCACTGAAGCTTTCTTT. Its translation is CASSPDSGGEGTEAFF.